This T cell receptor beta chain is from a study of cytomegalovirus exposure and HLA in healthy donors. About this clone itself: Its antigen is unidentified.

With 60 Vbeta and 13 Jbeta primers, the PCR was carried out. Study processing details: An analysis that came later counted some 80 million unique TCR beta chains, roughly 11 million shared. Generated by immunoSEQ multiplex PCR, the TCRdb table keeps only in-frame clones and is missing some. V, J and clone size are those of that table, while D and trimming were read from the DNA. This table has about 160,000 clones, 80% to 85% appearing once. This CDR3 is 13 amino acids long. General observations from the study: Analysis was carried out at a later point, and it linked a missense DCLRE1C variant to TCR beta V- and J-gene trimming. Most TCR sequences were rare, but some public TCRs occurred in many donors. In an earlier analysis, productive rearrangement rates for most beta V segments clustered near 90% or 30%.

The origin of this receptor is a human donor in good health. V is TRBV21-1 and J is TRBJ1-2; TRBD1 was called by the table and not checked on the DNA. TRBV21-1 counts as a pseudogene. Sample: PBMCs. The CDR3 nucleotides are TGTGCGAGACAGGCACGGTGGTGCTATGGCTACACCTTC. Residues: CARQARWCYGYTF.